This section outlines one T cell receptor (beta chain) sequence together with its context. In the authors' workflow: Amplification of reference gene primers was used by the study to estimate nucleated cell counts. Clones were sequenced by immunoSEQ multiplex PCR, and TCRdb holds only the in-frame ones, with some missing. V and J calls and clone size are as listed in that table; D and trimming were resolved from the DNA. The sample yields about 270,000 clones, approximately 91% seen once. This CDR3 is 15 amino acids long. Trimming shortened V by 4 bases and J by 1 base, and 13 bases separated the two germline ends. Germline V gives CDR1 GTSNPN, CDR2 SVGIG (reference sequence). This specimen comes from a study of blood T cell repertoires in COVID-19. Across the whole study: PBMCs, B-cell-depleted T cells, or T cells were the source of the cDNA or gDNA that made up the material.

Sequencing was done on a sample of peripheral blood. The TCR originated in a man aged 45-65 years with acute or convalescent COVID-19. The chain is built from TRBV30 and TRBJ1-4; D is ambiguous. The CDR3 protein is CAWTWRGGTNEKLFF. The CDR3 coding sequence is TGTGCCTGGACCTGGCGGGGTGGAACTAATGAAAAACTGTTTTTT.